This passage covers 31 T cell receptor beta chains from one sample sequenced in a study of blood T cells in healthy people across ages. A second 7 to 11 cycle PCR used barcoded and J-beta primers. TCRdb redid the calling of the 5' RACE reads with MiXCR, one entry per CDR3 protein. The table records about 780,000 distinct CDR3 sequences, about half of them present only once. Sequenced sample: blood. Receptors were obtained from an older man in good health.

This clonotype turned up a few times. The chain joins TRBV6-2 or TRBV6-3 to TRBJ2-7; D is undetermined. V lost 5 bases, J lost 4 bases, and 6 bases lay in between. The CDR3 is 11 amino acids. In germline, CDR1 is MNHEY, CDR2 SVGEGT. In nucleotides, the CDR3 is TGTGCCAGCAGTCGCTTATACGAGCAGTACTTC. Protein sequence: CASSRLYEQYF.

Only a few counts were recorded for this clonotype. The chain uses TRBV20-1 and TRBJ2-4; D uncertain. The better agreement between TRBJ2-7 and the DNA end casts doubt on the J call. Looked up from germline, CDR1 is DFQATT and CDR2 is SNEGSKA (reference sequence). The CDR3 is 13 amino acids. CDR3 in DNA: TGCACCGCGGTAGCCGGCGATTCTTACGAGCAGTACTTC. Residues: CTAVAGDSYEQYF.

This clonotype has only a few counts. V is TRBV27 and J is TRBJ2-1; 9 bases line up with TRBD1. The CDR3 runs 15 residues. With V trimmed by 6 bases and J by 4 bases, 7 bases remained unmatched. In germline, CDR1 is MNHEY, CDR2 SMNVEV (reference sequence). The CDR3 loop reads CASRTPGTGYNEQFF. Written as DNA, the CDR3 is TGTGCCAGCAGAACACCCGGGACAGGGTACAATGAGCAGTTCTTC.

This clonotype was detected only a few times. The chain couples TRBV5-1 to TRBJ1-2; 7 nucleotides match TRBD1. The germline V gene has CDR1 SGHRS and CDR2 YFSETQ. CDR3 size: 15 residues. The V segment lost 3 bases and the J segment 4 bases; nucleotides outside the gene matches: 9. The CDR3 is CASSSGTAKSYGYTF. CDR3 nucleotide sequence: TGCGCCAGCAGCTCCGGGACAGCGAAATCCTATGGCTACACCTTC.

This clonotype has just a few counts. CDR3 bases: TGCAGTGCTAGAGATGTAGGACTCCACAATGAGCAGTTCTTC. Translating it yields CSARDVGLHNEQFF. V usage is TRBV20-1 and J usage is TRBJ2-1; perhaps TRBD2 as D (5 bases). This CDR3 region has 14 residues. Germline V CDR1 and CDR2: DFQATT, SNEGSKA (reference sequence). V lost 0 bases, J lost 5 bases, and 11 bases lay in between.

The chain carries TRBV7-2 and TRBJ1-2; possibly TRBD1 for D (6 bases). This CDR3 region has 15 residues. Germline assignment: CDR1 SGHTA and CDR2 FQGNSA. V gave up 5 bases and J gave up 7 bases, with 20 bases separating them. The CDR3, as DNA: TGTGCCAGCAGCGGGGGCCCGGGGGCGCAGAGTGGCTACACCTTC. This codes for CASSGGPGAQSGYTF.

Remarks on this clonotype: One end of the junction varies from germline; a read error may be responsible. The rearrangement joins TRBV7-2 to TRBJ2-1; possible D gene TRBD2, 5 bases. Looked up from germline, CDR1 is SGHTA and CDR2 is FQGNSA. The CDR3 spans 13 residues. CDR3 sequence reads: CAGSVVSGNEQFF. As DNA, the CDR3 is TGTGCCGGCAGCGTAGTTTCGGGGAATGAGCAGTTCTTC.

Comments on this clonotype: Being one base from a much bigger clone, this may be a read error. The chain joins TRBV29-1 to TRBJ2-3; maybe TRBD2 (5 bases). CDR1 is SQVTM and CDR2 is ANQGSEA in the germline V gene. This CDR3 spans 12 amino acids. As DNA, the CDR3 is TGCGGCGTTGAATTTGGAGGAGATACGCAGTATTTT. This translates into CGVEFGGDTQYF.

The CDR3 DNA reads TGTGCCTGCGGGAGACAGGACTCCTACGAGCAGTTCTTC. Encoded protein: CACGRQDSYEQFF. The V call is TRBV11-3, the J call TRBJ2-1, with D maybe TRBD2 (7 bases). Trimming pared 11 bases from V and 10 bases from J, leaving 21 bases between. In germline, CDR1 is SGHNT, CDR2 YENEEA. The CDR3 loop spans 13 amino acids.

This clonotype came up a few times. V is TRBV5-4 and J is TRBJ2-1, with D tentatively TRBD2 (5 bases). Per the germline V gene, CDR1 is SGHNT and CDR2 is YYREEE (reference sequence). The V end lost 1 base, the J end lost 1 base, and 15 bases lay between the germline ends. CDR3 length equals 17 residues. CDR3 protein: CASSLSMRTLSYNEQFF. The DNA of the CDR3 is TGTGCCAGCAGCTTGAGTATGCGGACTCTTTCCTACAATGAGCAGTTCTTC.

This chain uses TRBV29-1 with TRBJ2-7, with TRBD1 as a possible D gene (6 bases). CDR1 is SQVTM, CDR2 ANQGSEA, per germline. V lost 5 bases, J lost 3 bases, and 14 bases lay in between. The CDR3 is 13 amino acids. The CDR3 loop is CSVKTGSRYEQYF. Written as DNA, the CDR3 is TGCAGCGTTAAGACAGGTAGTCGCTACGAGCAGTACTTC.

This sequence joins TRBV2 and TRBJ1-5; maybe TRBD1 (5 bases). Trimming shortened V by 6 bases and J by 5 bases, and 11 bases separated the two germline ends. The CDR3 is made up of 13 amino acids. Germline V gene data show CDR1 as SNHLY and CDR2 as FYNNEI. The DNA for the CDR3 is TGTGCCAGCAGGCGGGACTCTGATCAGCCCCAGCATTTT. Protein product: CASRRDSDQPQHF.

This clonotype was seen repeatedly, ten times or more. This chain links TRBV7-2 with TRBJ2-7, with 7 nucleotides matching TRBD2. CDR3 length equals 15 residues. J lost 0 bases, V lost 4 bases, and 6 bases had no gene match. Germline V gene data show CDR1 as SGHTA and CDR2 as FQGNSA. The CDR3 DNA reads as TGTGCCAGCAGCTCAGTCGGGGGGAGCTCCTACGAGCAGTACTTC. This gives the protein CASSSVGGSSYEQYF.

In DNA form, the CDR3 reads TGTGCCAGCAGGGATGGACTAGCGGGGGTCACAGATACGCAGTATTTT. Its translation: CASRDGLAGVTDTQYF. J is TRBJ2-3 and V is TRBV2, with TRBD2 identical over 13 bases. Germline CDR1 reads SNHLY; CDR2 reads FYNNEI. Trimming removed 6 bases from V and 2 bases from J; junction bases left unmatched: 5. This CDR3 is built from 16 residues.

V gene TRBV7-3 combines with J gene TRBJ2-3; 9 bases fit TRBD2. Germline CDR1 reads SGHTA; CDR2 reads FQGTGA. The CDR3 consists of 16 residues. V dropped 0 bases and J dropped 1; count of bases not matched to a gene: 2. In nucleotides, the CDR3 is TGTGCCAGCAGCTTAACTAGGACTAGCGGCACAGATACGCAGTATTTT. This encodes CASSLTRTSGTDTQYF.

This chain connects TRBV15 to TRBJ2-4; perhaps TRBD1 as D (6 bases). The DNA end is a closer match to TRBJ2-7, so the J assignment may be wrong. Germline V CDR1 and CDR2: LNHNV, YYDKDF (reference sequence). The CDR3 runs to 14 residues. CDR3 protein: CATSSPRTDREQYF. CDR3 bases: TGTGCCACCAGCAGTCCGCGGACAGATCGCGAGCAGTACTTC.

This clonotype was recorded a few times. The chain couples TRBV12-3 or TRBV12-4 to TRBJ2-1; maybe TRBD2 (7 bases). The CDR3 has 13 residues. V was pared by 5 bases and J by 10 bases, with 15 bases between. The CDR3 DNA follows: TGTGCCAGCAGTCCAGGGGAGGGAGGAGAGCAGTTCTTC. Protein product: CASSPGEGGEQFF.

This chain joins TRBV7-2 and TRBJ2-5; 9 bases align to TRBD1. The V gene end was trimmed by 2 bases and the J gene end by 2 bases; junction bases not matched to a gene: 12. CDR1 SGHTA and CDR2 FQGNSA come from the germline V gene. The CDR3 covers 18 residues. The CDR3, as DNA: TGTGCCAGCAGCTTATTCCTTTTAGGGACAGGGAATCAAGAGACCCAGTACTTC. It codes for CASSLFLLGTGNQETQYF. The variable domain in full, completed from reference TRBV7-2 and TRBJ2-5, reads GAGVSQSPSNKVTEKGKDVELRCDPISGHTALYWYRQSLGQGLEFLIYFQGNSAPDKSGLPSDRFSAERTGGSVSTLTIQRTQQEDSAVYLCASSLFLLGTGNQETQYFGPGTRLLVL.

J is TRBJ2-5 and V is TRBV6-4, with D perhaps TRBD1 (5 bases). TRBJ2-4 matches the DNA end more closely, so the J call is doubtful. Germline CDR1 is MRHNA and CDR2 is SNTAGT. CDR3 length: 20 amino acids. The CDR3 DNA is TGTGCCAGCAGTGACTCGAATGATTTTGGTTCAGGGCCGGACGGAAACATTCAGTACTTC. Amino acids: CASSDSNDFGSGPDGNIQYF.

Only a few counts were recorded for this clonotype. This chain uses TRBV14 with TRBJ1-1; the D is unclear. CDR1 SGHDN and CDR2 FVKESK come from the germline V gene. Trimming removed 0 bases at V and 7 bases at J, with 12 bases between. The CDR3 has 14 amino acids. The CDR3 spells CASSQDFRTSEAFF. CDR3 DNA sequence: TGTGCCAGCAGCCAAGATTTCAGAACCAGTGAAGCTTTCTTT.

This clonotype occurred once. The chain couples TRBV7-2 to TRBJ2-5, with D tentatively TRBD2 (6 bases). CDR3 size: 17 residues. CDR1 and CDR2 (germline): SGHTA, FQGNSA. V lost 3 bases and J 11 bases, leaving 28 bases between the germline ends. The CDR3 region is CASSFAQGGTYGNEQYF. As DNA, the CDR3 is TGTGCCAGCAGCTTCGCCCAGGGCGGGACTTACGGCAATGAGCAGTACTTC.

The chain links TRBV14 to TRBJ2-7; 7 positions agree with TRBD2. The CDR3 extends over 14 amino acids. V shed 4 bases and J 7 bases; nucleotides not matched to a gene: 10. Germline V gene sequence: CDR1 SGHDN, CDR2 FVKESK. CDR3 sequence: CASSPLRETREQYF. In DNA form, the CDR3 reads TGTGCCAGCAGCCCGTTGCGGGAGACGCGAGAGCAGTACTTC.

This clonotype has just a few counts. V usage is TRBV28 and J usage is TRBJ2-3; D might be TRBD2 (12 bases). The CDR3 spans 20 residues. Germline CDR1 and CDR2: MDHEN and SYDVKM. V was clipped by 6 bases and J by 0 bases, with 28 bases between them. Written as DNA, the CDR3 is TGTGCCAGCAGCCATGGGACAGGGGGGACTAGCGGGTCTAGCACAGATACGCAGTATTTT. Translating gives CASSHGTGGTSGSSTDTQYF.

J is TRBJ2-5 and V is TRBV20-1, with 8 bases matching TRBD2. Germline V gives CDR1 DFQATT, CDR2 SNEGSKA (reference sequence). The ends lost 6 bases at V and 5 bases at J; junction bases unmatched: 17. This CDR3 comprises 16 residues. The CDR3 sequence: CSAILSREGSRETQYF. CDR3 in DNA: TGCAGTGCCATCCTTTCCCGGGAGGGGTCGAGGGAGACCCAGTACTTC.

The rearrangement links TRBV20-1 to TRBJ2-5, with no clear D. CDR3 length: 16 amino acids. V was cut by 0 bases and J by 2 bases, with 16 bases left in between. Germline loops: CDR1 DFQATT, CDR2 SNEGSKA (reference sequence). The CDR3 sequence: CSARDQWSGEQETQYF. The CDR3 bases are TGCAGTGCTAGAGATCAATGGTCGGGCGAGCAAGAGACCCAGTACTTC.

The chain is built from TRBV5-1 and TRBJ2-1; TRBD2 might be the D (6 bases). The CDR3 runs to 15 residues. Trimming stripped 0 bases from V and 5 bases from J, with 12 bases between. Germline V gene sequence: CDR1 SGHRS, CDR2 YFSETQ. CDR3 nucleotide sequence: TGCGCCAGCAGCTTGGGTGGGACTGCCGACAATGAGCAGTTCTTC. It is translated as CASSLGGTADNEQFF. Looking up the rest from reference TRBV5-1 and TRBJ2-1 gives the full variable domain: KAGVTQTPRYLIKTRGQQVTLSCSPISGHRSVSWYQQTPGQGLQFLFEYFSETQRNKGNFPGRFSGRQFSNSRSEMNVSTLELGDSALYLCASSLGGTADNEQFFGPGTRLTVL.

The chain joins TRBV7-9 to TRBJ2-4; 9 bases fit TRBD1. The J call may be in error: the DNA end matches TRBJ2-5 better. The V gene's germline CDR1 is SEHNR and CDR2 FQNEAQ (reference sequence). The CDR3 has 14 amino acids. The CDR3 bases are TGTGCCAGCAGCCAACAGGGGGCCTTGGAGACCCAGTACTTC. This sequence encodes CASSQQGALETQYF.

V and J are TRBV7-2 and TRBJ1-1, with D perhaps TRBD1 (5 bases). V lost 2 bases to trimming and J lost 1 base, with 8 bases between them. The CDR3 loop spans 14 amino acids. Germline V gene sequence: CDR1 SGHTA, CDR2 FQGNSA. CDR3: CASSLLQANTEAFF. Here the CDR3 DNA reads TGTGCCAGCAGCTTACTACAGGCGAACACTGAAGCTTTCTTT.

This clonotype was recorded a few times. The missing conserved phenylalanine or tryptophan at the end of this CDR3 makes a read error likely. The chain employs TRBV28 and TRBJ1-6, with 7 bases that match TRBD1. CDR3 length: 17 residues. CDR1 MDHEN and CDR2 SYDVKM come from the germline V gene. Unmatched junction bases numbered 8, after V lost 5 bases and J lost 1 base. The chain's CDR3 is CASSTGTVRSYNSPLHL. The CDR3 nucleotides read TGTGCCAGCAGTACTGGGACAGTTCGTTCCTATAATTCACCCCTCCACTTG.

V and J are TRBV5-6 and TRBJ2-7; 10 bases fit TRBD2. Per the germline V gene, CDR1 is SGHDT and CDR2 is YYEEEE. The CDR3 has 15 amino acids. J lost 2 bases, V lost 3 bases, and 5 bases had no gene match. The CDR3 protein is CASSSYSGRAYEQYF. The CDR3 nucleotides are TGTGCCAGCAGCTCGTACAGCGGGAGGGCCTACGAGCAGTACTTC.

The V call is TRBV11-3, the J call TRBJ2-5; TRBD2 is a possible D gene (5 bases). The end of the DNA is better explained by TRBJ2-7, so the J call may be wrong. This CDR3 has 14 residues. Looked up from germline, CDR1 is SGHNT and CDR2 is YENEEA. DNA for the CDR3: TGTGCCAGCAGCTTAAATAGGGTCAGCGGCGAGCAGTACTTC. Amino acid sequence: CASSLNRVSGEQYF.